This TCR beta chain was sequenced for a study of blood T cell repertoires in COVID-19 (dated by TCRdb to the early 2020s). Study-wide context: Collaborator samples came from the United States, Italy and Spain and covered acute and convalescent phases of COVID-19. The material from the prospective study consisted of cDNA or gDNA derived from T cells, B-cell-depleted T cells, or PBMCs. Deeply sampled blood TCRbeta repertoires from subjects exposed to, actively infected with, or recovered from COVID-19 were included in the dataset. The repertoires were released in a freely available public database intended as a resource for research on the immune response to SARS-CoV-2. The samples were drawn from the first 160 participants of the ongoing ImmuneRACE study and from about 1,200 subjects provided by 6 global collaborators. A de-identified subject ID, COVID-19 status, age in years and sex were almost always included in the sample metadata. Where available, HLA class I and class II types were obtained from metadata supplied by the sample provider rather than from assay-based typing. General study outcomes and caveats: How much clinical and demographic metadata was included differed by source and by participant, and the metadata was provided uncurated.

One collaborating source in Seattle enrolled patients while the patients were actively infected and followed the patients over time throughout the course of disease. Collaborating institutions collected whole blood in K2EDTA tubes following their own protocols. Collaborator samples were shipped for TCRbeta analysis as frozen whole blood, isolated PBMCs, or DNA extracted from either sample type. With regard to this clone: Its target antigen remains unknown. No per-base quality is available; no much larger clone lies one base away.

Measured from the cysteine to the phenylalanine, the CDR3 is 15 residues long. The CDR3 DNA has 45 bases and is translated from base 1. The germline V gene encodes CDR1 SGHDT and CDR2 YYEEEE. From V the trimming removes 3 bases and from J it removes 5 bases, while the gene matches leave 4 bases of the junction unaccounted for. The immunoSEQ Assay, a bias-controlled multiplex PCR, was used to amplify TCRbeta CDR3 regions from genomic DNA. The original methods were these. Within the assay, amplification of reference gene primers was used to estimate how many nucleated cells each sample contained. Sequence reads were collapsed and filtered to measure the absolute abundance of every unique TCRbeta CDR3 rearrangement. For each sample, productive Simpson clonality was calculated as the square root of Simpson's diversity index over productive rearrangements. As stored in TCRdb, this immuneACCESS dataset retains in-frame rearrangements with V and J assigned. A fraction of the clones does not appear; measured against another copy, unresolved V genes explain less than half of the discrepancy, and the remainder lacks a known reason. V and J calls and clone size are as listed in that table; D and trimming were resolved from the DNA. This sample is represented by about 200,000 clones; about 85% of them were singletons. The ten largest account for 9.5% to 13% of the sample.

Recombination connected TRBV5-6 to TRBJ1-5, with 11 central nucleotides matching TRBD1. Material: peripheral blood. This clonotype was sampled from a woman aged 45 to 65 with COVID-19, enrolled during active disease. The CDR3 reads CASSWGGQGDQPQHF. The DNA sequence is given as TGTGCCAGCAGCTGGGGGGGACAGGGGGATCAGCCCCAGCATTTT. The full variable domain, completed from the reference TRBV5-6 and TRBJ1-5 proteins outside the CDR3, reads DAGVTQSPTHLIKTRGQQVTLRCSPKSGHDTVSWYQQALGQGPQFIFQYYEEEERQRGNFPDRFSGHQFPNYSSELNVNALLLGDSALYLCASSWGGQGDQPQHFGDGTRLSIL.